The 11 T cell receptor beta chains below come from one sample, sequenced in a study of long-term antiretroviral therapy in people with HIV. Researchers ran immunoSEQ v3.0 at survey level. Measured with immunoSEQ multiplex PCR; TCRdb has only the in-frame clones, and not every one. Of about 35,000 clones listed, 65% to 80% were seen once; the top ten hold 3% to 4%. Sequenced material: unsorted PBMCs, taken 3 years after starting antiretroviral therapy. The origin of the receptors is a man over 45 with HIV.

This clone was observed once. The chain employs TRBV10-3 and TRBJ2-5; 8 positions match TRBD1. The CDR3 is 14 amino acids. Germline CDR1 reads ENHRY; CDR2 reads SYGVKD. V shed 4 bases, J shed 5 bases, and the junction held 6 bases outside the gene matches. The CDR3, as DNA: TGTGCCATCAGTGGAGGCAGGGGGCGTGAGACCCAGTACTTC. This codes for CAISGGRGRETQYF.

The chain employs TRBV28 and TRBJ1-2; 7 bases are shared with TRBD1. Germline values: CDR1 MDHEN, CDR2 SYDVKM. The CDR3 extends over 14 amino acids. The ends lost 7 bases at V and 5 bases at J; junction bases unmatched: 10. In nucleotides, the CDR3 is TGTGCCAGCACACCCAGGGGGACTGTGTATGGCTACACCTTC. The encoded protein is CASTPRGTVYGYTF.

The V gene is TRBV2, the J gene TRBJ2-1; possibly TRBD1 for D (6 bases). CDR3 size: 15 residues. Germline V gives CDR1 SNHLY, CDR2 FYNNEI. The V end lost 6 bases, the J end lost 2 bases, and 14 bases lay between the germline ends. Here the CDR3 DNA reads TGTGCCAGCAGAAGGGACACGACCACCTACAATGAGCAGTTCTTC. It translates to CASRRDTTTYNEQFF. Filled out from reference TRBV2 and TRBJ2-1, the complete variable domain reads EPEVTQTPSHQVTQMGQEVILRCVPISNHLYFYWYRQILGQKVEFLVSFYNNEISEKSEIFDDQFSVERPDGSNFTLKIRSTKLEDSAMYFCASRRDTTTYNEQFFGPGTRLTVL.

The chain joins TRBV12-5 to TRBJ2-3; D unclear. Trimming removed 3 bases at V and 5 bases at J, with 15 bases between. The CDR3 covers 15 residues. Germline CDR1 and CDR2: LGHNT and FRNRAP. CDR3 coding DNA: TGTGCTAGTGGTTTCAATGCGTTTTTGGGAGATACGCAGTATTTT. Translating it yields CASGFNAFLGDTQYF.

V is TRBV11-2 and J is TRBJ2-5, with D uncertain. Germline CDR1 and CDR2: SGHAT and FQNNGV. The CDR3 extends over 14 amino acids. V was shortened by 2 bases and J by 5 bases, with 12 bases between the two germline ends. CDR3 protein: CASSLSPVGETQYF. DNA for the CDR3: TGTGCCAGCAGCTTAAGTCCCGTGGGGGAGACCCAGTACTTC.

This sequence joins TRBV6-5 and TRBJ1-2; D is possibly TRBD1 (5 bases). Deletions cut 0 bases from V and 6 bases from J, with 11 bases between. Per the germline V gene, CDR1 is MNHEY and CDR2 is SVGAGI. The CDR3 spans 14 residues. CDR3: CASSYSRRGDGYTF. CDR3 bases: TGTGCCAGCAGTTACTCAAGACGAGGGGATGGCTACACCTTC.

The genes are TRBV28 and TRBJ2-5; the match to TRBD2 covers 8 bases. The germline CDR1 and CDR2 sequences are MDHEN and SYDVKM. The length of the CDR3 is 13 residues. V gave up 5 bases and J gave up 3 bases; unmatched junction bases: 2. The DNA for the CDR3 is TGTGCCAGCAGTGTCGGGGGGGAAGAGACCCAGTACTTC. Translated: CASSVGGEETQYF.

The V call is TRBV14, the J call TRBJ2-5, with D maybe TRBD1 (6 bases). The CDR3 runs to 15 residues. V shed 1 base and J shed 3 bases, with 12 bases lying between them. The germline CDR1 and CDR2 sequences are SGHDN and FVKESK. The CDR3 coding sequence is TGTGCCAGCAGCCAAGGTTACAGGGAGAAAGAGACCCAGTACTTC. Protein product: CASSQGYREKETQYF.

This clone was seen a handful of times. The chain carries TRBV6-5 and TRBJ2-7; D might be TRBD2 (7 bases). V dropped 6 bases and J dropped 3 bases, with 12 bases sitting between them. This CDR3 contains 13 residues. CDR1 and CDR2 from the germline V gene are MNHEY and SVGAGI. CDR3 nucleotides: TGTGCCAGCAGCCACAGGGAGGGCTACGAGCAGTACTTC. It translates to CASSHREGYEQYF.

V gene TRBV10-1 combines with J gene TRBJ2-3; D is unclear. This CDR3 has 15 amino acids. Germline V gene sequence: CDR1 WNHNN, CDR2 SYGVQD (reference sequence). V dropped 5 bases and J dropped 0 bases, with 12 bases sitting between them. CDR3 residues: CASSPVITSTDTQYF. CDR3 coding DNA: TGCGCCAGCAGTCCCGTTATTACTAGCACAGATACGCAGTATTTT.

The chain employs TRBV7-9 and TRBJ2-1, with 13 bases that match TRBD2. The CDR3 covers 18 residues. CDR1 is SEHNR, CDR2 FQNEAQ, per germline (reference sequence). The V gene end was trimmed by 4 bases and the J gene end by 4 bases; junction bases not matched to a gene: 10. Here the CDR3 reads CASSSTSGRHKGYNEQFF. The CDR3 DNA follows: TGTGCCAGCAGCTCGACTAGCGGGAGGCATAAGGGTTACAATGAGCAGTTCTTC.